This is a list of T cell receptor beta chains from one sample in a study of long-term antiretroviral therapy in people with HIV. Clones were sequenced by immunoSEQ multiplex PCR, and TCRdb holds only the in-frame ones, with some missing. The sample contains some 22,000 clones, 88% of which appear only once. This sample comprised unsorted PBMCs, obtained 0.6 years after starting antiretroviral therapy. These receptors came from a man in his 60s with HIV. The CDR3 runs from the conserved cysteine through the conserved F or W. For some rows the clone size is stated as once, few or many, or as a class when expanded; others skip it.

V gene,J gene,clone size,CDR3 protein
TRBV7-2,TRBJ2-7,few,CASSPQGGDYEQYF
TRBV5-1,TRBJ1-2,-,CASSPQVGGGYTF
TRBV2,TRBJ2-5,-,CASGKLASQETQYF
TRBV6-5,TRBJ2-7,-,CASSYSPSSYEQYF
TRBV5-6,TRBJ2-5,-,CASSFLSQETQYF
TRBV7-9,TRBJ2-2,-,CASSSGLPNTGELFF
TRBV7-9,TRBJ2-3,-,CASSSNLAGVTDTQYF
TRBV15,TRBJ2-7,few,CATSRDLGGRSYEQYF
TRBV9,TRBJ1-2,-,CASSATGDYGYTF
TRBV28,TRBJ1-5,once,CASTESYSNQPQHF
TRBV4-3,TRBJ1-1,-,CASSQDRTGGQAFF
TRBV5-1,TRBJ2-7,-,CASSSGLVGGYEQYF
TRBV6-1,TRBJ2-5,-,CASSEAPQETQYF
TRBV7-8,TRBJ1-2,-,CASSLRGQGFGINNYGYTF
TRBV7-8,TRBJ2-1,-,CASSFGGGSYNEQFF
TRBV7-2,TRBJ1-2,once,CASSPVWGDGYTF
TRBV18,TRBJ2-6,-,CASSPQEFSGANVLTF
TRBV25-1,TRBJ2-2,-,CASMDSWGAATGELFF
TRBV25-1,TRBJ2-1,-,CASSSQGVVSYNEQFF
TRBV13,TRBJ1-4,few,CASSLGSLGANEKLFF
TRBV10-1,TRBJ2-1,-,CASSPGTGNNEQFF
TRBV7-2,TRBJ2-3,-,CASSLLGSDTQYF
TRBV25-1,TRBJ1-1,-,CASGRLITEAFF
TRBV28,TRBJ1-5,once,CASSLAARPQHF
TRBV11-2,TRBJ2-1,-,CASSLEVGRGKQFF
TRBV12-5,TRBJ1-2,-,CASGYHSGGYTF
TRBV5-1,TRBJ1-2,once,CASSLAGGDYGYTF
TRBV5-4,TRBJ1-5,-,CASSYLLGSGDSNQPQHF
TRBV27,TRBJ2-2,-,CATQLGVSTGELFF
TRBV9,TRBJ2-2,-,CASSPHSSGGDTGELFF
TRBV7-9,TRBJ2-7,-,CASRSSTGRGYEQYF
TRBV5-1,TRBJ2-3,-,CASSLTPSGYTDTQYF
TRBV9,TRBJ1-1,-,CASSERDGTEAFF
TRBV6-4,TRBJ1-5,few,CASSTDRDQPQHF
TRBV11-2,TRBJ1-5,-,CASSLGVESNQPQHF